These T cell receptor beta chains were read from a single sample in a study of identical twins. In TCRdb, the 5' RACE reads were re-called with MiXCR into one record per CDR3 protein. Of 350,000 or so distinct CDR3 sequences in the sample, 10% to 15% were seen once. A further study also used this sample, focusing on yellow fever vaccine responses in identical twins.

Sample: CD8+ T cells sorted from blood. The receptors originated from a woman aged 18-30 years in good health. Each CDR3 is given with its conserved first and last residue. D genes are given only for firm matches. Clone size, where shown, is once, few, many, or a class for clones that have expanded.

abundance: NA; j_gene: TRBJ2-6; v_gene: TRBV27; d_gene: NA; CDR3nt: TGTGCCAGCAAGGGTGGGGCTCCGGCTGGGGCCAACGTCCTGACTTTC; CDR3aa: CASKGGAPAGANVLTF
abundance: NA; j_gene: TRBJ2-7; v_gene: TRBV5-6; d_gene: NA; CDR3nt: TGTGCCAGCAGCTTGGACGGGACCCCCGAGCAGTACTTC; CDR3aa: CASSLDGTPEQYF
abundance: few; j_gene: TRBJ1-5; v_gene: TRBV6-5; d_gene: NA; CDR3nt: TGTGCCAGCAGTTACGCCCGGGTAAATAGCAATCAGCCCCAGCATTTT; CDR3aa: CASSYARVNSNQPQHF
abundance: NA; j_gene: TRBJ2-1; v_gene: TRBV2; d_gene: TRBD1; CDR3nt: TGTGCCAGCAGTCATACGACAGGGACACTCTCCTACAATGAGCAGTTCTTC; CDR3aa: CASSHTTGTLSYNEQFF
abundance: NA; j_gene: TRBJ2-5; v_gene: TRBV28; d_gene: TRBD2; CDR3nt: TGTGCCAGCAGGAAACTTTTAGCGGGAGGTGAGACCCAGTACTTC; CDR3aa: CASRKLLAGGETQYF
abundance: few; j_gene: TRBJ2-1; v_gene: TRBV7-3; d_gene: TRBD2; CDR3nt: TGTGCCAGCAGCTTACCCCTCCGGTCGGCTAGCGGGAGTTGGTATGAGCAGTTCTTC; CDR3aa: CASSLPLRSASGSWYEQFF
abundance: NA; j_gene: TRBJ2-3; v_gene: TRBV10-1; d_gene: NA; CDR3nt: TGCGCCAGTGGGGGAATAGCCGCTAGCACAGATACGCAGTATTTT; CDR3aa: CASGGIAASTDTQYF
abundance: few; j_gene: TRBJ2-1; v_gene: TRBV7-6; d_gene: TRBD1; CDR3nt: TGTGCCAGCAGCTTATCATCGACAGGGTACAATGAGCAGTTCTTC; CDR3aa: CASSLSSTGYNEQFF
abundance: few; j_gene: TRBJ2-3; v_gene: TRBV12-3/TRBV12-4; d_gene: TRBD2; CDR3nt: TGTGCCAGCAGTTTGGGGCTAGCGGGAGGTAGAGCGGATACGCAGTATTTT; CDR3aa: CASSLGLAGGRADTQYF
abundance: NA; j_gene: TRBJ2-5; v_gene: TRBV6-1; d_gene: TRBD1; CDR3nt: TGTGCCAGCAGTAGCTGGGGGACAGGAAACCAAGAGACCCAGTACTTC; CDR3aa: CASSSWGTGNQETQYF
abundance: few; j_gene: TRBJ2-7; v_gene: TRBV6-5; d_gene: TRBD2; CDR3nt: TGTGCCAGCAGTTACTCGGCTAGCGGACACTACGAGCAGTACTTC; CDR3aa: CASSYSASGHYEQYF
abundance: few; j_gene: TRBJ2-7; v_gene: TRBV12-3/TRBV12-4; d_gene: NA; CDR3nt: TGTGCCAGCAGCATTTCCCACGAGCAGTACTTC; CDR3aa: CASSISHEQYF
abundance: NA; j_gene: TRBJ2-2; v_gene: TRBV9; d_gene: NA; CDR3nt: TGTGCCAGCAGCATCTCCCTCTGGGGGGCGACCGGGGAGCTGTTTTTT; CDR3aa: CASSISLWGATGELFF
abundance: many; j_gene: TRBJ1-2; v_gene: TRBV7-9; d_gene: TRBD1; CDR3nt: TGTGCCAGCAGCTTAACGGACAGGGAGGACGGCTACACCTTC; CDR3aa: CASSLTDREDGYTF
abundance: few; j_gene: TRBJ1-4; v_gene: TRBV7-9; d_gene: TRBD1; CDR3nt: TGTGCCAGTACCGGGACAGGGAATGAAAAACTGTTTTTT; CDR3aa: CASTGTGNEKLFF
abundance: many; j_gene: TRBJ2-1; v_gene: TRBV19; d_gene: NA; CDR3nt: TGTGCCAGTAGTATGGAAGGACTCAGTTACAATGAGCAGTTCTTC; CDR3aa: CASSMEGLSYNEQFF
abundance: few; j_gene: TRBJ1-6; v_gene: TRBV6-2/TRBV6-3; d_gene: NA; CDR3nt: TGTGCCAGCAGTAACGGACACCGAAGGACTGATTCACCCCTCCACTTT; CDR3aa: CASSNGHRRTDSPLHF
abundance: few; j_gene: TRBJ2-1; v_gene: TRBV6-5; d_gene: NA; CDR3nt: TGTGCCAGCAGTTACCTCGAGCCCTACAATGAGCAGTTCTTC; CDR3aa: CASSYLEPYNEQFF
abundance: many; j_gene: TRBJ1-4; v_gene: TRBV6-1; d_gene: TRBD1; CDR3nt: TGTGCCAGCAGCCCCGGGACAGGGGAGAGTGAAAAACTGTTTTTT; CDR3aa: CASSPGTGESEKLFF
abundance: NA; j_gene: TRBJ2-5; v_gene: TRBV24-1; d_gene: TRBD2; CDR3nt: TGTGCCACCAGTGCCTTGCGGGGGGAGACCCAGTACTTC; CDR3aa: CATSALRGETQYF
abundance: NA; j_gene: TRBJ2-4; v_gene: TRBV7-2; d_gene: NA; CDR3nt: TGTGCCAGCACACCCGGGACACTAGCCAAAAACATTCAGTACTTC; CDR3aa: CASTPGTLAKNIQYF
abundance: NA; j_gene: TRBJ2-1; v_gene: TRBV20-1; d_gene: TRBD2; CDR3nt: TGCAGTGCTTCTAGCGGGGCCCCCTACAATGAGCAGTTCTTC; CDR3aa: CSASSGAPYNEQFF
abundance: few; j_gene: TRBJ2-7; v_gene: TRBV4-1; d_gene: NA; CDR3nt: TGCGCCAGCAGCCAAGAACAGACCACCTACGAGCAGTACTTC; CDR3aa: CASSQEQTTYEQYF
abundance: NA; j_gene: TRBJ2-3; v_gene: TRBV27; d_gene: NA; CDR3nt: TGTGCCAGCAGTTCCGGGGCCGCCGTCGGGCAGTATTTT; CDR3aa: CASSSGAAVGQYF
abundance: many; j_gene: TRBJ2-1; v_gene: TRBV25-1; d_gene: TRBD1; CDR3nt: TGTGCCAGCAGTGATTCGGCGGACAGGGGGCATAGCGGGAGAGGGGATGAGCAGTTCTTC; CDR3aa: CASSDSADRGHSGRGDEQFF
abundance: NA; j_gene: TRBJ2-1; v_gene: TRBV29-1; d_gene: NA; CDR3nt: TGCAGCGTCGGGCAGCGGCCGGACTACAATGAGCAGTTCTTC; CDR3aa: CSVGQRPDYNEQFF
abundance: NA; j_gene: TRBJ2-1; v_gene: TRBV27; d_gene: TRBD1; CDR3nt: TGTGCCAGCAGTTTCGGGACAGGGGCAAGCAATGAGCAGTTCTTC; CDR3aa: CASSFGTGASNEQFF
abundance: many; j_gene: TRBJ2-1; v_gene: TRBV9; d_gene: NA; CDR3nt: TGTGCCAGCAGCGTAGGGGCTAGCGAACACCGGAGCTCCTACAATGAGCAGTTCTTC; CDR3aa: CASSVGASEHRSSYNEQFF
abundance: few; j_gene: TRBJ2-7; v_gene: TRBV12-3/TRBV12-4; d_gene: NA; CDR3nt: TGTGCCAGCACCGACGTAAGCCCCGACTACGAGCAGTACTTC; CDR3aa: CASTDVSPDYEQYF
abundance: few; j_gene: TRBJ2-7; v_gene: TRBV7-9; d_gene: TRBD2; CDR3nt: TGTGCCAGCAGCTTAGGAGCGGGAGCTTCCTACGAGCAGTACTTC; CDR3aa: CASSLGAGASYEQYF
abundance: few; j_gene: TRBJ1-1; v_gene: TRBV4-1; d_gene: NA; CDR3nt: TGCGCCAGCAGCCAGAACCCACGTGAAGCTTTCTTT; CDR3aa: CASSQNPREAFF
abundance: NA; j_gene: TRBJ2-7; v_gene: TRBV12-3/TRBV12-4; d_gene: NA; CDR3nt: TGTGCCAGCAGGTTGGGAGCGGGCTCCTACGAGCAGTACTTC; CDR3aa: CASRLGAGSYEQYF